The clone carrying this T cell receptor (beta chain) was found once. The data belong to a study of blood T cell repertoires in COVID-19. CDR3 length: 13 amino acids. V dropped 8 bases and J dropped 7 bases, with 15 bases sitting between them. CDR1 is MDHEN and CDR2 is SYDVKM in the germline V gene. Some clones are missing from TCRdb's copy, which holds only in-frame ones; the method was immunoSEQ multiplex PCR. The sample shows more than 200,000 clones, 88% of them seen only once. The chain has TRBV28 and TRBJ1-5; possibly TRBD1 for D (5 bases). The TCR originated in a woman aged 55-70 years with acute or convalescent COVID-19. Sequencing was done on a sample of peripheral blood. The CDR3 region has the DNA TGTGCCAGCTTTGGGGGGACGGGGCAGCCCCAGCATTTT. Translated, it gives CASFGGTGQPQHF.